The clone carrying this T cell receptor beta chain was observed many times. Its antigen remains unidentified. This CDR3 region has 15 residues. V lost 5 bases, J lost 0 bases, and 6 bases stayed unmatched. CDR1 SQVTM and CDR2 ANQGSEA come from the germline V gene. These data come from a study of response to subunit inactivated influenza vaccine. Study findings and constraints: Every seasonal influenza vaccination brings in few new T cells, the authors suggested.

TCRdb re-called the RT-PCR reads through MiXCR, storing one row per CDR3 protein. The table includes 450,000 to 600,000 distinct CDR3 sequences, under 9% detected once. Sequenced material: PBMCs from blood, taken roughly 24 months after vaccination. The clonotype was recovered from a man aged 50-75 years who received an inactivated influenza vaccine. V usage is TRBV29-1 and J usage is TRBJ2-3; 9 nucleotides align to TRBD2. CDR3 protein: CSVSAGGTSTDTQYF. The CDR3 coding sequence is TGCAGCGTTTCTGCGGGAGGGACTAGCACAGATACGCAGTATTTT.